This T cell receptor (beta chain) stems from a study of blood T cell dynamics during melanoma immunotherapy. As for the study in general: First-line therapy was either pembrolizumab or nivolumab with ipilimumab for metastatic melanoma.

Described time point: week 3, after first cycle of checkpoint inhibitor. Using immunoSEQ multiplex PCR, the repertoire was profiled, and TCRdb retains in-frame clones only, with some absent. The sample records under 15,000 clones, around 91% being singletons. In germline, CDR1 is LGHNA, CDR2 YSLEER. This CDR3 spans 17 amino acids. Trimming left V 5 bases short and J 0 bases short, with 18 bases between. This clonotype originated in a human donor with melanoma. Sample: effector memory CD8+ T cells from blood, taken from a patient treated with checkpoint blockade. The chain carries TRBV4-3 and TRBJ2-3, with D perhaps TRBD1 (7 bases). CDR3 in amino acids: CASSSGPGGRSTDTQYF. Written as DNA, the CDR3 is TGCGCCAGCAGCTCTGGACCAGGGGGGAGAAGCACAGATACGCAGTATTTT.